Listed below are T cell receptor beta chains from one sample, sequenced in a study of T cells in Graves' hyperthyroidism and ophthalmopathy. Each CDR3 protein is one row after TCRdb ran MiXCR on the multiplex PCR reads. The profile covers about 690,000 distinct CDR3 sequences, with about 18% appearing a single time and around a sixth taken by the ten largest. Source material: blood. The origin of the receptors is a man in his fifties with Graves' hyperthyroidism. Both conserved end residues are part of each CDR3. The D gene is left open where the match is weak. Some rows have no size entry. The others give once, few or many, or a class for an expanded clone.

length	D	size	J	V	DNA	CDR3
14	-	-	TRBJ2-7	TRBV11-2	TGTGCCAGCAGTTTACAGGACCCGGGGTACGAGCAGTACTTC	CASSLQDPGYEQYF
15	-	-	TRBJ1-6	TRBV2	TGTGCCAGCAGTGAAGCGCGGTTTGGGACTTCACCCCTCCACTTT	CASSEARFGTSPLHF
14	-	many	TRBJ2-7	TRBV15	TGTGCCACCAGCAGAGGAGACTTTACCTACGAGCAGTACTTC	CATSRGDFTYEQYF
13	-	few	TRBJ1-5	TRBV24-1	TGTGCCACCGGCCAGGGAAAGGGTCAGCCCCAGCATTTT	CATGQGKGQPQHF
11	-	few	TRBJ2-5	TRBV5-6	TGTGCCAGCAGCGCGGCGAAGACCCAGTACTTC	CASSAAKTQYF
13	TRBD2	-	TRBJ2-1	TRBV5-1	TGCGCCAGCAGTTTAGCGGGAGGCTTTGAGCAGTTCTTC	CASSLAGGFEQFF
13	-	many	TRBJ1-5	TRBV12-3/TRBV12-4	TGTGCCAGCAGTTTCGTCCGAGATCAGCCCCAGCATTTT	CASSFVRDQPQHF
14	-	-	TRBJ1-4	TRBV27	TGTGCCAGTAAACCCGGGGGCGCGAGGGAAAAACTGTTTTTT	CASKPGGAREKLFF
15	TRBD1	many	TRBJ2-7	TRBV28	TGTGCCAGCAGTCCCCTCGGGACAGGGGTGTACGAGCAGTACTTC	CASSPLGTGVYEQYF
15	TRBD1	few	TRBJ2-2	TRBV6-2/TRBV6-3	TGTGCCAGCAGTAGGGACAGGGTCGGCACCGGGGAGCTGTTTTTT	CASSRDRVGTGELFF
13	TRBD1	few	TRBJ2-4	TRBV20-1	TGCAGTGCCCACAGGGGAGTGAAAAACATTCAGTACTTC	CSAHRGVKNIQYF
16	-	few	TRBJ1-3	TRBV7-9	TGTGCCAGCAGCTTAGGTCCGCCGAGCTCTGGAAACACCATATATTTT	CASSLGPPSSGNTIYF
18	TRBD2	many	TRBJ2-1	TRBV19	TGTGCCAGTAGTCCCGGACTAGCGGGAGGCTTCTCCTACAATGAGCAGTTCTTC	CASSPGLAGGFSYNEQFF
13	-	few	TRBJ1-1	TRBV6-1	TGTGCCAGCTGCTTGGACAGTAACACTGAAGCTTTCTTT	CASCLDSNTEAFF